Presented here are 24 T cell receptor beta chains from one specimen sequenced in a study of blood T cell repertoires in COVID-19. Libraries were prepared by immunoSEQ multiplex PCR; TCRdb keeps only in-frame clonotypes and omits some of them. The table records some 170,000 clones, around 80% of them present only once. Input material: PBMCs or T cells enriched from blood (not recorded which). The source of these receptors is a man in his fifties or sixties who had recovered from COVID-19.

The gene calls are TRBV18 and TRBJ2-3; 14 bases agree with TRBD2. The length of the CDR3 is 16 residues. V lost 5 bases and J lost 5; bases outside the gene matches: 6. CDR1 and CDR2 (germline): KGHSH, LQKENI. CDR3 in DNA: TGTGCCAGCTCAGGGACTAGCGGGGGAACGGGAGATACGCAGTATTTT. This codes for CASSGTSGGTGDTQYF.

The CDR3 region has the DNA TGTGCCAGCAGCCAAGAGCACAGATTAAACACCGGGGAGCTGTTTTTT. Encoded protein: CASSQEHRLNTGELFF. The V gene is TRBV4-2, the J gene TRBJ2-2; D not certain. Trimming cost V 0 bases and J 2 bases, with 10 bases left between them. This CDR3 region has 16 residues. In germline, CDR1 is LGHNA, CDR2 YNFKEQ.

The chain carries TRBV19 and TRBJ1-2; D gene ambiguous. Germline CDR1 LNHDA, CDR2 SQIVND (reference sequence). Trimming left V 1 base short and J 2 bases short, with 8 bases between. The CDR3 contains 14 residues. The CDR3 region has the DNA TGTGCCAGTAGTATAGGGCGGTCCAACTATGGCTACACCTTC. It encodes CASSIGRSNYGYTF.

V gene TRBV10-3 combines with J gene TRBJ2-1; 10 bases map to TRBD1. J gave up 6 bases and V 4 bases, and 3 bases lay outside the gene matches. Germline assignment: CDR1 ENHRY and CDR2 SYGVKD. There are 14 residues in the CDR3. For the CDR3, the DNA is TGTGCCATCAGTGTCGGGACAGGGGTCAATGAGCAGTTCTTC. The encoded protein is CAISVGTGVNEQFF.

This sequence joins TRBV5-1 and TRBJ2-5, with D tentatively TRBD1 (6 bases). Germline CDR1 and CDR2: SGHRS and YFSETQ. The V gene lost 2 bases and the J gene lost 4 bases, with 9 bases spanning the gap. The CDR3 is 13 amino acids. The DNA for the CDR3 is TGCGCCAGCAGCTTCCAGGACAGAGAGACCCAGTACTTC. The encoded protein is CASSFQDRETQYF.

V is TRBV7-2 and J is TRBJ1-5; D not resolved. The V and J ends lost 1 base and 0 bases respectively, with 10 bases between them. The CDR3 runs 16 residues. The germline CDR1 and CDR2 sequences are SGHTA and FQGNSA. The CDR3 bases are TGTGCCAGCAGCTTAGTTGGCGGATTTAGCAATCAGCCCCAGCATTTT. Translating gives CASSLVGGFSNQPQHF.

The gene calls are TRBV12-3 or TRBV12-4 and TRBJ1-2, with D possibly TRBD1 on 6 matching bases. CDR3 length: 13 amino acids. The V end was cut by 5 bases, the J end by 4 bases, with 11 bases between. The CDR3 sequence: CASSGQRRYGYTF. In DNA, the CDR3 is TGTGCCAGCAGTGGACAGCGCCGCTATGGCTACACCTTC.

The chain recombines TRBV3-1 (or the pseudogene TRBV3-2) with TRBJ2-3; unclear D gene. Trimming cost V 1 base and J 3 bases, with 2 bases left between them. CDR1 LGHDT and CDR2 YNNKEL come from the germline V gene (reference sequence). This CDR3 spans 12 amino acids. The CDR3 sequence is CASSQVTDTQYF. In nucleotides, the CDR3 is TGTGCCAGCAGCCAAGTAACAGATACGCAGTATTTT.

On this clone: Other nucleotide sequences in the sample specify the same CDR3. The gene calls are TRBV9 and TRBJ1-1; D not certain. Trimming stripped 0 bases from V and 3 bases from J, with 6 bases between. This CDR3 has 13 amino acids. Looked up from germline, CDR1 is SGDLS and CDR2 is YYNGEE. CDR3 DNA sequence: TGTGCCAGCAGCGTAGCGGGTGACACTGAAGCTTTCTTT. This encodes CASSVAGDTEAFF.

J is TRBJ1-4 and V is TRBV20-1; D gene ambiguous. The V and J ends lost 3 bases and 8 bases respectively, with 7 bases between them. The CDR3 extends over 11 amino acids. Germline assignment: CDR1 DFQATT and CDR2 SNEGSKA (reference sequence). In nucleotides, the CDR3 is TGCAGTGCTAGGATAGAAGAAAAACTGTTTTTT. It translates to CSARIEEKLFF.

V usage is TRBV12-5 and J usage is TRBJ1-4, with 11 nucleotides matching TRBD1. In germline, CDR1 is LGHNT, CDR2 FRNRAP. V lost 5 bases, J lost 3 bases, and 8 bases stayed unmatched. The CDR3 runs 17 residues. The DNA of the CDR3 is TGTGCTAGTGGTCCGGGGACAGGGGGTCGGTCTAATGAAAAACTGTTTTTT. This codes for CASGPGTGGRSNEKLFF.

The CDR3 DNA follows: TGCGCCAGCAGACCTGACAGGGCTAACACTGAAGCTTTCTTT. It is translated as CASRPDRANTEAFF. The chain joins TRBV5-1 to TRBJ1-1, with 7 positions matching TRBD1. CDR3 length: 14 residues. CDR1 is SGHRS and CDR2 is YFSETQ in the germline V gene. Trimming cost V 5 bases and J 2 bases; bases outside gene matches: 6.

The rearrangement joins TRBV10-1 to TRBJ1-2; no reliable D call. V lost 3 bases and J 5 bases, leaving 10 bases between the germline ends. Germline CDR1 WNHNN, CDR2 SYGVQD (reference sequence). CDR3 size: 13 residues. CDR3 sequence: CASSEETRYGYTF. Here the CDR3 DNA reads TGCGCCAGCAGTGAAGAAACGCGGTATGGCTACACCTTC.

The CDR3: CASSTRGGSNNEQFF. The CDR3 nucleotides read TGTGCCAGCAGCACCCGGGGGGGGAGCAACAATGAGCAGTTCTTC. V gene TRBV7-2 combines with J gene TRBJ2-1, with TRBD2 identical over 8 bases. After removal of 5 bases from V and 5 bases from J, the junction contained 8 bases not matched to a gene. Germline loops: CDR1 SGHTA, CDR2 FQGNSA. The CDR3 sequence is 15 residues long.

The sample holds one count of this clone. The CDR3 sequence is CASSESGWRSEAFF. DNA for the CDR3: TGCGCCAGCAGTGAGTCAGGGTGGAGGTCTGAAGCTTTCTTT. The V call is TRBV10-2, the J call TRBJ1-1; D uncertain. V lost 0 bases and J 6 bases, leaving 11 bases between the germline ends. The germline V gene encodes CDR1 WSHSY and CDR2 SAAADI. This CDR3 has 14 residues.

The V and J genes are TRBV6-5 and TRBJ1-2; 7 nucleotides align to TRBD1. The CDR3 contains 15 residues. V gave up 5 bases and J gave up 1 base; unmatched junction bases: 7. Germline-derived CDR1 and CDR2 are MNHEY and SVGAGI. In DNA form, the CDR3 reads TGTGCCAGCAGTCATGGCCAGGGGGTTAACTATGGCTACACCTTC. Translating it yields CASSHGQGVNYGYTF.

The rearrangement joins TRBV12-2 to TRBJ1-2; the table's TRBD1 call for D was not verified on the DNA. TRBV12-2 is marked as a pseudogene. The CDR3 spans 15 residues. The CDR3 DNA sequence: TGTGCAAGTCGCTTCCGGGACAGTAAAAACTATGGCTACACCTTC. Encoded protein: CASRFRDSKNYGYTF.

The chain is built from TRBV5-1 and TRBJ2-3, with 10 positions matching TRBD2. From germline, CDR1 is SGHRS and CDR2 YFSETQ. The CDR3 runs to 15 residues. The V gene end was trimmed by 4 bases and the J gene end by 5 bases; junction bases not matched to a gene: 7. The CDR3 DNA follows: TGCGCCAGCAGCAGAAATAGCGGGGGGTTAGATACGCAGTATTTT. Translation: CASSRNSGGLDTQYF.

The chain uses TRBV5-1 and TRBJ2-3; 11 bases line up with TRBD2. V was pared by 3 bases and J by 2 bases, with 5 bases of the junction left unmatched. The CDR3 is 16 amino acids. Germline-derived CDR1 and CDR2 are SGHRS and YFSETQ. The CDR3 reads CASSSPSGGTTDTQYF. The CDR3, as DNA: TGCGCCAGCAGCTCCCCTAGCGGGGGGACCACAGATACGCAGTATTTT. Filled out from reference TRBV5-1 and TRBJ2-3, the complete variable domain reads KAGVTQTPRYLIKTRGQQVTLSCSPISGHRSVSWYQQTPGQGLQFLFEYFSETQRNKGNFPGRFSGRQFSNSRSEMNVSTLELGDSALYLCASSSPSGGTTDTQYFGPGTRLTVL.

The CDR3 region has the DNA TGCGCCAGCAGCCCAGGGGACCGCAGACTTAATGAAAAACTGTTTTTT. This translates into CASSPGDRRLNEKLFF. V and J are TRBV5-1 and TRBJ1-4; maybe TRBD1 (6 bases). This CDR3 contains 16 residues. In germline, CDR1 is SGHRS, CDR2 YFSETQ. Trimming left V 4 bases short and J 4 bases short, with 17 bases between.

CDR3 region: CASSIAGGSYNEQFF. Written as DNA, the CDR3 is TGTGCCAGTAGTATAGCGGGGGGGTCCTACAATGAGCAGTTCTTC. The gene calls are TRBV19 and TRBJ2-1; 8 nucleotides agree with TRBD2. There are 15 residues in the CDR3. Germline assignment: CDR1 LNHDA and CDR2 SQIVND (reference sequence). The trim removed 1 base at V and 1 base at J, leaving 0 bases unmatched.

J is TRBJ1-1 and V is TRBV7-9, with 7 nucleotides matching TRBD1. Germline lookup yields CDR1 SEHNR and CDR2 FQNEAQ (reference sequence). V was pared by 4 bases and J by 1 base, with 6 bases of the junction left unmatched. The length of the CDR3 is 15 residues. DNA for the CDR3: TGTGCCAGCAGCTCTACGGGACAGCAGAACACTGAAGCTTTCTTT. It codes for CASSSTGQQNTEAFF.

This chain's CDR3 is CASSIAGTGHRELFF. The CDR3 coding sequence is TGTGCCAGCAGCATCGCCGGGACAGGCCACCGGGAGCTGTTTTTT. The chain couples TRBV5-4 to TRBJ2-2; 8 nucleotides align to TRBD1. The CDR3 consists of 15 residues. Germline assignment: CDR1 SGHNT and CDR2 YYREEE (reference sequence). Trimming cost V 4 bases and J 9 bases; bases outside gene matches: 11.

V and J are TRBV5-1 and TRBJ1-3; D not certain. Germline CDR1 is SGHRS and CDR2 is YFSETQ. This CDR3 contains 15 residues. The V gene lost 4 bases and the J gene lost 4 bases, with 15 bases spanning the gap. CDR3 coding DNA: TGCGCCAGCAGCACCGACCGGACTGGCGGAAACACCATATATTTT. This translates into CASSTDRTGGNTIYF.